This T cell receptor beta chain was observed in a study of cytotoxic CD8 clonotypes in ibrutinib-treated CLL. Germline CDR1 is SGHAT and CDR2 is FQNNGV. Losses at the gene ends were 5 bases for V and 5 bases for J; bases not matched to a gene: 11. The CDR3 extends over 15 amino acids. Assay: immunoSEQ multiplex PCR; the TCRdb copy retains only in-frame clones and omits some. The data contain some 80,000 clones, around 79% of them seen just once; the ten biggest clones take up roughly 5%. This receptor was identified in a human donor with chronic lymphocytic leukemia. The chain uses TRBV11-2 and TRBJ2-5; 7 bases agree with TRBD2. This specimen was PBMCs, taken after 12 months of ibrutinib treatment. This chain's CDR3 is CASSTAPDGGETQYF. CDR3 bases: TGTGCCAGCAGCACAGCCCCGGACGGGGGGGAGACCCAGTACTTC.